What follows are 21 T cell receptor beta chains derived from one specimen sequenced in a study of shared clonotypes between healthy human individuals. The data were produced by immunoSEQ multiplex PCR, yet TCRdb's version contains in-frame clones alone and is incomplete. The sample records roughly 2 million clones, roughly 94% being singletons. Sequencing was done on a sample of naive CD4+ T cells sorted from blood. The sample's subset: CD45RA+ positively selected. The receptors here all came from a man aged 18 to 35 in good health.

The sample holds a few counts of this clone. The chain recombines TRBV5-1 with TRBJ2-1; D is possibly TRBD1 (6 bases). The CDR3 covers 15 residues. Looked up from germline, CDR1 is SGHRS and CDR2 is YFSETQ. V lost 0 bases, J lost 4 bases, and 11 bases lay in between. The CDR3 loop reads CASSLDPQGYNEQFF. For the CDR3, the DNA is TGCGCCAGCAGCTTGGACCCACAGGGTTACAATGAGCAGTTCTTC.

The chain links TRBV2 to TRBJ1-5; D not certain. V lost 1 base, J lost 6 bases, and 10 bases lay in between. The CDR3 consists of 14 residues. CDR1 and CDR2 (germline): SNHLY, FYNNEI. CDR3 nucleotide sequence: TGTGCCAGCAGTGAAGACCGACTAAGTCAGCCCCAGCATTTT. Residues: CASSEDRLSQPQHF.

Comments on this clone: This sample includes further DNA sequences coding for the same CDR3. This chain connects TRBV5-4 to TRBJ2-3; possible D gene TRBD2, 6 bases. V was cut by 1 base and J by 3 bases, with 6 bases left in between. Per germline, CDR1 SGHNT and CDR2 YYREEE (reference sequence). CDR3 length: 13 amino acids. In DNA, the CDR3 is TGTGCCAGCAGCTTGAGCGGGACAGATACGCAGTATTTT. It is translated as CASSLSGTDTQYF.

The rearrangement joins TRBV15 to TRBJ1-6; D ambiguous. From germline, CDR1 is LNHNV and CDR2 YYDKDF (reference sequence). V shed 5 bases and J shed 4 bases, with 9 bases lying between them. The CDR3 spans 14 residues. CDR3 loop: CATSRREYNSPLHF. CDR3 sequence (DNA): TGTGCCACCAGCCGACGGGAGTATAATTCACCCCTCCACTTT.

The chain couples TRBV2 to TRBJ2-5, with a tentative D call TRBD2 (5 bases). CDR1 is SNHLY and CDR2 is FYNNEI in the germline V gene. The germline V and J ends were trimmed by 5 bases and 1 base, with 11 bases remaining between them. The CDR3 totals 14 residues. CDR3 in DNA: TGTGCCAGCAGTCCACTAGTTCCCCAAGAGACCCAGTACTTC. It specifies CASSPLVPQETQYF.

The rearrangement joins TRBV30 to TRBJ2-1, with a weak D call TRBD2 (6 bases). Germline V gives CDR1 GTSNPN, CDR2 SVGIG (reference sequence). There are 13 residues in the CDR3. Trimming pared 4 bases from V and 0 bases from J, leaving 7 bases between. The CDR3 reads CAWNSGSYNEQFF. CDR3 nucleotide sequence: TGTGCCTGGAATAGCGGCTCCTACAATGAGCAGTTCTTC.

This chain joins TRBV19 and TRBJ1-5; D is unclear. The CDR3 has 14 residues. Germline V gene data show CDR1 as LNHDA and CDR2 as SQIVND (reference sequence). V dropped 6 bases and J dropped 4 bases, with 13 bases sitting between them. The DNA for the CDR3 is TGTGCCAGTAGCCGGGTCTCTTCTAATCAGCCCCAGCATTTT. Its translation is CASSRVSSNQPQHF. The variable domain in full, with the rest retrieved from reference TRBV19 and TRBJ1-5, is DGGITQSPKYLFRKEGQNVTLSCEQNLNHDAMYWYRQDPGQGLRLIYYSQIVNDFQKGDIAEGYSVSREKKESFPLTVTSAQKNPTAFYLCASSRVSSNQPQHFGDGTRLSIL.

The V gene is TRBV30, the J gene TRBJ2-5; D gene uncertain. The CDR3 contains 13 residues. Trimming stripped 3 bases from V and 1 base from J, with 9 bases between. In germline, CDR1 is GTSNPN, CDR2 SVGIG (reference sequence). CDR3 region: CAWRYGLQETQYF. The CDR3 nucleotides are TGTGCCTGGAGGTACGGCCTCCAAGAGACCCAGTACTTC.

The rearrangement uses TRBV4-1 and TRBJ1-4, with a possible D match to TRBD1 (5 bases). Germline V gene data show CDR1 as MGHRA and CDR2 as YSYEKL. V gave up 0 bases and J gave up 8 bases, with 13 bases separating them. The CDR3 length is 15 residues. Here the CDR3 reads CASSQEAAGTEKLFF. In DNA, the CDR3 is TGCGCCAGCAGCCAAGAAGCAGCGGGGACGGAAAAACTGTTTTTT.

The gene calls are TRBV10-2 and TRBJ1-5; tentative D call: TRBD1 (6 bases). Germline-derived CDR1 and CDR2 are WSHSY and SAAADI. Trimming pared 5 bases from V and 1 base from J, leaving 15 bases between. This CDR3 contains 16 residues. The CDR3 loop reads CASSSTGAMSNQPQHF. The CDR3 DNA follows: TGCGCCAGCAGTAGTACGGGGGCGATGAGCAATCAGCCCCAGCATTTT.

The chain links TRBV11-2 to TRBJ2-2; 9 bases are a match to TRBD1. Unmatched junction bases numbered 7, after V lost 4 bases and J lost 7 bases. The CDR3 runs to 15 residues. Germline V lookup: CDR1 SGHAT, CDR2 FQNNGV. CDR3 nucleotide sequence: TGTGCCAGCAGCTCACGGACAGGGGTCTACGGGGAGCTGTTTTTT. Translating gives CASSSRTGVYGELFF.

In DNA, the CDR3 is TGTGCCAGCAGCGTAAGATCTTTAGAGGGGGAATCTGAAGCTTTCTTT. Translated: CASSVRSLEGESEAFF. J is TRBJ1-1 and V is TRBV9, with D perhaps TRBD1 (6 bases). Germline loops: CDR1 SGDLS, CDR2 YYNGEE. This CDR3 contains 16 residues. Between the trimmed V and J ends, which lost 1 base and 6 bases, there was a span of 19 bases. Drawing the rest from reference TRBV9 and TRBJ1-1, the complete variable domain is DSGVTQTPKHLITATGQRVTLRCSPRSGDLSVYWYQQSLDQGLQFLIQYYNGEERAKGNILERFSAQQFPDLHSELNLSSLELGDSALYFCASSVRSLEGESEAFFGQGTRLTVV.

The genes are TRBV10-1 and TRBJ2-2; D remains ambiguous. V dropped 4 bases and J dropped 4 bases, with 7 bases sitting between them. The CDR3 spans 13 residues. CDR1 WNHNN and CDR2 SYGVQD come from the germline V gene (reference sequence). The CDR3 coding sequence is TGCGCCAGCAGTGGCCGGGCCACCGGGGAGCTGTTTTTT. This gives the protein CASSGRATGELFF.

The CDR3 nucleotides read TGTGCCTCCGCCTCCGGAGGAAAGTACAATGAGCAGTTCTTC. It encodes CASASGGKYNEQFF. The chain links TRBV30 to TRBJ2-1; perhaps TRBD2 as D (5 bases). There are 14 residues in the CDR3. Germline V lookup: CDR1 GTSNPN, CDR2 SVGIG (reference sequence). V lost 7 bases, J lost 4 bases, and 17 bases lay in between.

The DNA of the CDR3 is TGCGCCAGCAGCCAAGATGGCAGAAATACGGGAGAGACCCAGTACTTC. It specifies CASSQDGRNTGETQYF. The rearrangement uses TRBV4-3 and TRBJ2-5; D ambiguous. The length of the CDR3 is 16 residues. Trimming shortened V by 0 bases and J by 4 bases, and 15 bases separated the two germline ends. CDR1 is LGHNA and CDR2 is YSLEER in the germline V gene.

This chain uses TRBV19 with TRBJ2-6; D unclear. The CDR3 runs 13 residues. CDR1 LNHDA and CDR2 SQIVND come from the germline V gene (reference sequence). V lost 10 bases to trimming and J lost 0 bases, with 7 bases between them. CDR3 nucleotide sequence: TGTGCCACACGGAACTCTGGGGCCAACGTCCTGACTTTC. Translation: CATRNSGANVLTF. The full variable domain, rest sourced from reference TRBV19 and TRBJ2-6, is DGGITQSPKYLFRKEGQNVTLSCEQNLNHDAMYWYRQDPGQGLRLIYYSQIVNDFQKGDIAEGYSVSREKKESFPLTVTSAQKNPTAFYLCATRNSGANVLTFGAGSRLTVL.

V and J are TRBV5-4 and TRBJ1-6, with D possibly TRBD1 on 5 matching bases. Germline lookup yields CDR1 SGHNT and CDR2 YYREEE (reference sequence). The CDR3 spans 15 residues. Trimming removed 4 bases from V and 7 bases from J, with 15 bases in between. The CDR3 coding sequence is TGTGCCAGCAGCACCAACCCGACAGAAAATTCACCCCTCCACTTT. Its translation is CASSTNPTENSPLHF.

The V call is TRBV23-1, the J call TRBJ1-2; no reliable D call. TRBV23-1 is recorded as an ORF, its role being uncertain. CDR3 size: 13 residues. V shed 5 bases and J shed 4 bases, with 11 bases lying between them. The chain's CDR3 is CASSSYLVYGYTF. For the CDR3, the DNA is TGCGCCAGCAGTTCCTACCTGGTCTATGGCTACACCTTC.

This chain uses TRBV2 with TRBJ2-2; 9 nucleotides match TRBD1. The junction had 8 bases not matched to a gene; V was cut back by 6 bases and J by 6 bases. The CDR3 length is 15 residues. Germline-derived CDR1 and CDR2 are SNHLY and FYNNEI. Here the CDR3 reads CASRTLGQGAGELFF. CDR3 DNA sequence: TGTGCCAGCAGGACGCTGGGACAGGGCGCCGGGGAGCTGTTTTTT.

This chain uses TRBV7-6 with TRBJ2-7; D remains ambiguous. V lost 0 bases to trimming and J lost 3 bases, with 9 bases between them. The length of the CDR3 is 14 residues. The germline V gene has CDR1 SGHVS and CDR2 FNYEAQ. CDR3 residues: CASSLASSGYEQYF. CDR3 DNA sequence: TGTGCCAGCAGCTTAGCGTCGAGTGGCTACGAGCAGTACTTC.

The rearrangement uses TRBV9 and TRBJ1-5; possible D gene TRBD1, 6 bases. The germline V gene encodes CDR1 SGDLS and CDR2 YYNGEE. The CDR3 is 15 amino acids. V lost 4 bases and J 0 bases, leaving 11 bases between the germline ends. The chain's CDR3 is CASSPGDNSNQPQHF. DNA of the CDR3: TGTGCCAGCAGCCCAGGGGACAATAGCAATCAGCCCCAGCATTTT.